There are many counts of the clone carrying this TCR beta chain. Its matching antigen is unknown. Those patients with uncontrolled infection, other autoimmune disease, pregnancy or lactation were excluded. Orbital computed tomography and thyroid ultrasound, together with serum TRAb and thyroxine and clinical symptoms, were used for diagnoses. Trimming took 4 bases from V and 0 from J; bases not matched to a gene: 6. This CDR3 has 16 amino acids. From germline, CDR1 is LNHDA and CDR2 SQIVND (reference sequence). The data belong to a study of T cells in Graves' hyperthyroidism and ophthalmopathy. The investigators amplified TCR beta CDR3 regions from RNA transcripts. Researchers ran a first-round RT-PCR on the TCR CDR3 using the HTBI primer set. One entry per CDR3 protein, called by TCRdb with MiXCR from the multiplex PCR reads. The sample consists of over 250,000 distinct CDR3 sequences, approximately 15% of them appearing once.

Overall study results and limits: A model of 13 V-J pairs discriminated ophthalmopathy from stable hyperthyroidism. Clonotypes that were expanded in thyroid above 0.001 mostly appeared in blood too.

Sequenced input: blood. The chain is built from TRBV19 and TRBJ1-1, with TRBD1 matching over 9 bases. The TCR originated in a woman between 55 and 75 years old with Graves' ophthalmopathy. The CDR3 DNA reads TGTGCCAGTAGTACCAGGACAGGGGACTTGAACACTGAAGCTTTCTTT. The encoded protein is CASSTRTGDLNTEAFF.